The entry below gives a single TCR beta chain sequence along with its context. The sample originates from a study of technical replicates of blood from several donors. The V gene end was trimmed by 8 bases and the J gene end by 4 bases; junction bases not matched to a gene: 3. The CDR3 loop spans 13 amino acids. CDR1 is WSHSY and CDR2 is SAAADI in the germline V gene. Data came from immunoSEQ multiplex PCR; TCRdb stores just in-frame clones and leaves some out. The table includes around 71,000 clones, roughly 92% detected once. This TCR was sampled from a human donor in good health. The sequenced material came from T cells isolated from PBMCs. This chain uses TRBV10-2 with TRBJ2-1; TRBD2 aligns across 9 bases. The CDR3, as DNA: TGCGCCAGCTCTAGCGGGGTATACAATGAGCAGTTCTTC. This translates into CASSSGVYNEQFF.